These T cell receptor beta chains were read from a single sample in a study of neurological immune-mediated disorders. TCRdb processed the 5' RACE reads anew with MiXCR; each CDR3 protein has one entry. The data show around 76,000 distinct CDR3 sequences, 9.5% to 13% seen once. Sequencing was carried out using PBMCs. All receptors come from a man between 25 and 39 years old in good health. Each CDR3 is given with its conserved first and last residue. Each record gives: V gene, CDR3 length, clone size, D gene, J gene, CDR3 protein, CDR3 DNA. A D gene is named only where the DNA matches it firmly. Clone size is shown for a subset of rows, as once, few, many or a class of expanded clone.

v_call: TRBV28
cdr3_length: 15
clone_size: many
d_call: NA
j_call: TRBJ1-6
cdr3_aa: CASSPSDRSNSPLHF
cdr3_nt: TGTGCCAGCAGCCCGTCCGACCGCTCGAATTCACCCCTCCACTTT

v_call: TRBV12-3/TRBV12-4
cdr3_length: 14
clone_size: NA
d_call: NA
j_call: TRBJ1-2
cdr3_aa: CASSSPEGRDGYTF
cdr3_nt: TGTGCCAGCAGTTCCCCGGAGGGGCGGGATGGCTACACCTTC

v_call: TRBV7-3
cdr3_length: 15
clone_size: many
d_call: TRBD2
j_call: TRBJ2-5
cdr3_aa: CASSQLAGGGETQYF
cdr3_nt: TGTGCCAGCAGTCAACTAGCGGGAGGCGGGGAGACCCAGTACTTC

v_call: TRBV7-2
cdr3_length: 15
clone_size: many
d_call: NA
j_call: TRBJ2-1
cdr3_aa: CASSPTTNTYNEQFF
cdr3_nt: TGTGCCAGCAGCCCGACGACAAACACCTACAATGAGCAGTTCTTC

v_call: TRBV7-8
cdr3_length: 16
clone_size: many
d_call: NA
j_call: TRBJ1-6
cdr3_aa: CASRRRTEDYNSPLHF
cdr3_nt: TGTGCCAGCAGGCGTAGGACGGAAGATTATAATTCACCCCTCCACTTT

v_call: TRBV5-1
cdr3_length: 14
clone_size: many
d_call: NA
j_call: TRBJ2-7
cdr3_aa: CASSTGPSAYEQYF
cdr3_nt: TGCGCCAGCAGCACCGGTCCCTCGGCATACGAGCAGTACTTC

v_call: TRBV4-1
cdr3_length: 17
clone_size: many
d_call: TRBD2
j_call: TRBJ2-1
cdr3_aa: CASSLEGSGRVNNEQFF
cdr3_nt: TGCGCCAGCAGCCTAGAGGGTAGCGGGAGGGTTAACAATGAGCAGTTCTTC

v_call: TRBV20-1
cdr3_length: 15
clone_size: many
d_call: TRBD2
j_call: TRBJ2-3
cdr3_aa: CSASVAGGAGDTQYF
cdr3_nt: TGCAGTGCGTCAGTAGCGGGAGGAGCGGGAGATACGCAGTATTTT

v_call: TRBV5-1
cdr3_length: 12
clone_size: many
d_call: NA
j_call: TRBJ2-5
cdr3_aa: CASSFDQETQYF
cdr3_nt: TGCGCCAGCAGCTTTGACCAAGAGACCCAGTACTTC

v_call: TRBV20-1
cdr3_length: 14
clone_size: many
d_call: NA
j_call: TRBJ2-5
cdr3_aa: CSAGIGGREETQYF
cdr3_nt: TGCAGTGCTGGAATTGGTGGTCGTGAAGAGACCCAGTACTTC

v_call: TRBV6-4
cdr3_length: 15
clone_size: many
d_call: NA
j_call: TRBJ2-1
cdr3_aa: CASSDSTGSIDEQFF
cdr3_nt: TGTGCCAGCAGTGACTCGACCGGGAGTATCGATGAGCAGTTCTTC

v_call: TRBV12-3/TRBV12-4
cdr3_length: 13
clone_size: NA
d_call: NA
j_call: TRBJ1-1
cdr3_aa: CASSLQGVTEAFF
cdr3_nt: TGTGCCAGCAGTTTGCAGGGTGTCACTGAAGCTTTCTTT

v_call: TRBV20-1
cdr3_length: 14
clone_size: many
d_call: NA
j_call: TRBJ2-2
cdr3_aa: CSATYMRRTGELFF
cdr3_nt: TGCAGTGCAACATACATGCGGCGGACCGGGGAGCTGTTTTTT

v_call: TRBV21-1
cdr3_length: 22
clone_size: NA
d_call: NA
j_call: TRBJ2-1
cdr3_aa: CASNSSWLTGQGTSGSDNEQFF
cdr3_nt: TGTGCCAGCAATAGTAGTTGGTTGACGGGACAGGGAACTAGCGGGAGCGACAATGAACAGTTCTTC

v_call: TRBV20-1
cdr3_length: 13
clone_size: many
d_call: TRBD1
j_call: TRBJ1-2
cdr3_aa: CSAGDRGLYGYTF
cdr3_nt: TGCAGTGCGGGGGACAGGGGGCTGTATGGCTACACCTTC

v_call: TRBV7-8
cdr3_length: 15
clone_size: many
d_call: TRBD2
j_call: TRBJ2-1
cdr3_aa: CASSFRTSDYNEQFF
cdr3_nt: TGTGCCAGCAGCTTCCGAACTAGCGACTACAATGAGCAGTTCTTC

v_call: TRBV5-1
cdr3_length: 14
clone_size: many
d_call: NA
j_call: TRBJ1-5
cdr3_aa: CASSPGGGPQPQHF
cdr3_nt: TGCGCCAGCAGCCCGGGAGGGGGGCCCCAGCCCCAGCATTTT

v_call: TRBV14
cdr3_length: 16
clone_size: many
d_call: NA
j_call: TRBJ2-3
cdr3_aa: CASSQDQVQFADTQYF
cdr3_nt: TGTGCCAGCAGCCAAGATCAAGTCCAATTTGCAGATACGCAGTATTTT

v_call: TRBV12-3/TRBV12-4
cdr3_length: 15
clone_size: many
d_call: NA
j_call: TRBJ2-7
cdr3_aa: CASSLPGPSPYEQYF
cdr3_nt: TGTGCCAGCAGTTTGCCAGGGCCGTCTCCCTACGAGCAGTACTTC

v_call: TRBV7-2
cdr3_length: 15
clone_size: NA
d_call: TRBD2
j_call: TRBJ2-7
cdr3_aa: CASSKEREMSYEQYF
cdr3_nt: TGTGCCAGCAGCAAAGAGCGGGAGATGTCATACGAGCAGTACTTC

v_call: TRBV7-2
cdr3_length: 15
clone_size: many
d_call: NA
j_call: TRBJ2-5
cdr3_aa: CASNPIHGGPETQYF
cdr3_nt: TGTGCCAGCAACCCTATTCATGGGGGGCCGGAGACCCAGTACTTC

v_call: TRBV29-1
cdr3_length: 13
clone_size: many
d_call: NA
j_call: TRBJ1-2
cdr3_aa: CSVLLGRFYGYTF
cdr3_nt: TGCAGCGTTCTACTGGGACGGTTTTATGGCTACACCTTC

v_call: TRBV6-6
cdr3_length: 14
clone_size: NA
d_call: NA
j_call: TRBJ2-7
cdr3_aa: CASSRGQNFYEQYF
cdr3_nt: TGTGCCAGCAGCAGGGGCCAAAACTTCTACGAGCAGTACTTC

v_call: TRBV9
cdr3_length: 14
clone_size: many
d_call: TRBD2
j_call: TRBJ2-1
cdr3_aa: CASTQLAGDNEQFF
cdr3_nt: TGTGCCAGCACCCAACTAGCGGGAGACAATGAGCAGTTCTTC

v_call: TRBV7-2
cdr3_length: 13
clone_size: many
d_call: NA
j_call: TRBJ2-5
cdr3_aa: CASSLAVQETQYF
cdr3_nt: TGTGCCAGCAGCTTAGCGGTCCAAGAGACCCAGTACTTC

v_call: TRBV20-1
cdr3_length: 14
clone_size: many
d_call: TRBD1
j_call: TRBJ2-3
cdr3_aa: CSAPGTGATDTQYF
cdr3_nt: TGCAGTGCACCCGGGACAGGGGCCACAGATACGCAGTATTTT

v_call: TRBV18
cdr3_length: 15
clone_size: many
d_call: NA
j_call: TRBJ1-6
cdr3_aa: CASSPPAGANSPLHF
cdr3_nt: TGTGCCAGCTCACCACCTGCCGGGGCCAATTCACCCCTCCACTTT

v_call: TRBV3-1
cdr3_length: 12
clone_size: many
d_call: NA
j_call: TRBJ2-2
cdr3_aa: CASSQLPRELFF
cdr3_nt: TGTGCCAGCAGCCAGCTTCCGAGGGAGCTGTTTTTT

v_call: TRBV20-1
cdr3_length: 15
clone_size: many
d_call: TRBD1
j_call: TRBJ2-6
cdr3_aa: CSLRTGGAGANVLTF
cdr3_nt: TGCAGTTTACGTACAGGGGGCGCTGGGGCCAACGTCCTGACTTTC

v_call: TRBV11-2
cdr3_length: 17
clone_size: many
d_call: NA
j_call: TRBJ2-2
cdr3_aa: CASSSIDWGRRSGELFF
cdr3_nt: TGTGCCAGCAGCTCGATTGACTGGGGACGGAGGAGCGGGGAGCTGTTTTTT

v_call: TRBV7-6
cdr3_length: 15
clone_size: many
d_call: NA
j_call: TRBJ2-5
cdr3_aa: CASSSLGTIGETQYF
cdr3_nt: TGTGCCAGCAGCTCCCTCGGGACCATCGGAGAGACCCAGTACTTC